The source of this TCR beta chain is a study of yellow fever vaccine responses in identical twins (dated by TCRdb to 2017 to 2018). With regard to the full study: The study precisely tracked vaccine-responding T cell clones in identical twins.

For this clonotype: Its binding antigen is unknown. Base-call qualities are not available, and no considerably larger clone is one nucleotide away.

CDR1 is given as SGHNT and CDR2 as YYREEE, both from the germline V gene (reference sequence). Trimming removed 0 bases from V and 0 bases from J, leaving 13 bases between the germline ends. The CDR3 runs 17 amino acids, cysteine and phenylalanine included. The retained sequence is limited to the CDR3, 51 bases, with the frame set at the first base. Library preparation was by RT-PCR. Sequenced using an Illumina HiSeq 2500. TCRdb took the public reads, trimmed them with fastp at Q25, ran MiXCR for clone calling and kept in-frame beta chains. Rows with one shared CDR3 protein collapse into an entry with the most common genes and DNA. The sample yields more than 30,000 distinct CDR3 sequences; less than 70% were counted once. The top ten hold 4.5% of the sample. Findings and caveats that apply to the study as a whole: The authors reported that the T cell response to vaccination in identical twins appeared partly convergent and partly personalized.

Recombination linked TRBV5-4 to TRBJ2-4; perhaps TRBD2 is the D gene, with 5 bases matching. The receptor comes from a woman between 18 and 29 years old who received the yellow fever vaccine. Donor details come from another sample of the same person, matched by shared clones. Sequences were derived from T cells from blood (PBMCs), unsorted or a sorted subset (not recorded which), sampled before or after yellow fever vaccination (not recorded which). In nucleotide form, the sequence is TGTGCCAGCAGCTTGGGGTTGACTACCAAAGCCAAAAACATTCAGTACTTC. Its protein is CASSLGLTTKAKNIQYF.